This TCR beta chain was profiled in a study of blood T cells in healthy people across ages. Study-wide results and caveats: Roughly linearly, TCR beta diversity per million T cells fell as age increased. Unknown CMV status may confound age-related changes in expanded clones.

For the second PCR, which ran for roughly 6 to 12 cycles, a sample-barcoded 5' primer and a J-beta primer mix were used. Each CDR3 protein is one row after TCRdb ran MiXCR on the 5' RACE reads. Of hundreds of thousands of distinct CDR3 sequences listed, just under 25% are singletons. Donors gave about 10 milliliters of peripheral blood apiece. Germline CDR1 MNHEY, CDR2 SMNVEV (reference sequence). The germline V and J ends were trimmed by 5 bases and 0 bases, with 15 bases remaining between them. This CDR3 has 16 residues. A note on this clonotype: The antigen is undetermined.

The sample also formed part of further work on T cells of mothers and their children. That paper adds: Relative to unrelated pairs, biologically related mother-child dyads exhibited marginally greater, non-significant overlap.

V usage is TRBV27 and J usage is TRBJ2-3; D gene ambiguous. The sequence came from a boy between 10 and 17 years old in good health. What was sequenced was blood. The CDR3 nucleotides read TGTGCCAGCAGTCTTGGTGTAGGGCCTAGCACAGATACGCAGTATTTT. Its translation is CASSLGVGPSTDTQYF.